This T cell receptor beta chain was retrieved from a study of cytomegalovirus exposure and HLA in healthy donors. Germline values: CDR1 SGHAT, CDR2 FQNNGV. The CDR3 loop spans 17 amino acids. V was clipped by 4 bases and J by 4 bases; unmatched bases: 10. On this clone itself: The antigen is undetermined.

The primer mix had 60 Vbeta and 13 Jbeta primers. Sequencing was performed with immunoSEQ multiplex PCR; in TCRdb, only in-frame clones are kept and a portion is missing. The sample yields about 190,000 clones, roughly 77% seen once. General observations from the study: Upon later analysis, HLA-associated TCR beta chains proved more clonally expanded than other, equally common chains.

The clonotype comes from a woman aged 45-65 years in good health and CMV-seronegative. Material for sequencing was PBMCs. The rearrangement links TRBV11-2 to TRBJ2-1; 10 bases agree with TRBD2. CDR3 sequence reads: CASSSNGAGGVYNEQFF. Written as DNA, the CDR3 is TGTGCCAGCAGCTCCAATGGAGCGGGGGGGGTATACAATGAGCAGTTCTTC.